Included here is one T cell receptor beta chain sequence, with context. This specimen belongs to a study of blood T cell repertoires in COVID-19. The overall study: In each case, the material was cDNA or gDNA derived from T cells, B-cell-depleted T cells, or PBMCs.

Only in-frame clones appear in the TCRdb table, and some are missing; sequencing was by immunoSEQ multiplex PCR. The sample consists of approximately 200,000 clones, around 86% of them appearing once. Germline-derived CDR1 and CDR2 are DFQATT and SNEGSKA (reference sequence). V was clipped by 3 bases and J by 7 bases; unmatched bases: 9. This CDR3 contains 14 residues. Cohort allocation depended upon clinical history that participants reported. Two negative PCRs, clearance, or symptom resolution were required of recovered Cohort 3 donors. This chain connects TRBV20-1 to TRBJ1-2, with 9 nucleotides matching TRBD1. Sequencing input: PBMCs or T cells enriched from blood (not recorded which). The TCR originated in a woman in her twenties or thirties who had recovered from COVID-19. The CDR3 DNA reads TGCAGTGCTAGTGGGACAGGGATTTTCGGTGGCTACACCTTC. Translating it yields CSASGTGIFGGYTF.